This T cell receptor beta chain came from a study of identical twins. This clonotype was found many times. TCRdb reprocessed the 5' RACE reads via MiXCR and lists one record per CDR3 protein. The sample has 1,800,000 or so distinct CDR3 sequences; more than 30% are singletons. Germline values: CDR1 MDHEN, CDR2 SYDVKM. With V trimmed by 6 bases and J by 3 bases, 9 bases remained unmatched. The CDR3 sequence is 15 residues long. Material for sequencing was cord blood. This clonotype was sampled from a newborn girl in good health. V and J are TRBV28 and TRBJ1-2, with 8 bases identical to TRBD1. The CDR3 DNA reads as TGTGCCAGCAGAAAGAGGACAGGGTTACACTATGGCTACACCTTC. As protein: CASRKRTGLHYGYTF.